The following is a TCR beta chain sequence with its context. This clonotype was seen a few times. No antigen is known for it. No much larger clone is present one base from it, and per-base qualities are unavailable. The sequencing machine was an Illumina HiSeq 1500. TCRdb cleaned the public reads at Q25 with fastp, built clones with MiXCR and kept in-frame beta chains. Every distinct CDR3 protein forms one entry, paired with its most common genes and DNA. The sample yields fewer than 1,000,000 distinct CDR3 sequences; 25% to 40% were counted once. Around 15% of the sample comes from the top ten. The treatment or condition label of this sample denotes: in vitro stimulation with specific CMV peptide epitopes to enrich CMV-specific T cells. Sequences SNHLY (CDR1) and FYNNEI (CDR2) are obtained from the germline V gene. The CDR3 has 15 amino acids, counting the end cysteine and phenylalanine. Only CDR3 DNA is held: 45 bases, read in frame from base 1. Trimming removed 6 bases from V and 1 base from J; the gene matches leave 5 bases unexplained.

The data belong to a study of T cell repertoires in cytomegalovirus infection (dated by TCRdb to about 2019). Regarding the research as a whole: Peptide stimulations targeted recently identified HLA-C-restricted CMV epitopes, whose presentation resists viral immunomodulation, together with well-studied HLA-B-restricted epitopes. The HLA type of each donor mattered for the analysis, because public TCR beta signatures pointed to carriage of CMV infection along with the matching HLA type.

Study-wide conclusions, independent of this receptor: Cumulative frequency of public TCR beta family members discriminated carriers of CMV infection plus the relevant HLA type in this cohort and an independent 352-donor cohort. The ex vivo response was dominated by HLA-C-restricted CMV-specific TCR beta clonotypes, which also provided the single most frequent clonotype in two of eight donors.

Recombination joined TRBV2 with TRBJ1-5; 8 middle bases align to TRBD1. Sample: cultured CD8+ T cells from PBMCs, taken from culture after CMV antigen stimulation. This clonotype was obtained from a human donor in good health (CMV status not recorded). Some clones in this sample may be carry-over from other donors' samples. The DNA sequence is given as TGTGCCAGCAGACCTGGGACAGGAAGCAATCAGCCCCAGCATTTT. It is translated as CASRPGTGSNQPQHF.